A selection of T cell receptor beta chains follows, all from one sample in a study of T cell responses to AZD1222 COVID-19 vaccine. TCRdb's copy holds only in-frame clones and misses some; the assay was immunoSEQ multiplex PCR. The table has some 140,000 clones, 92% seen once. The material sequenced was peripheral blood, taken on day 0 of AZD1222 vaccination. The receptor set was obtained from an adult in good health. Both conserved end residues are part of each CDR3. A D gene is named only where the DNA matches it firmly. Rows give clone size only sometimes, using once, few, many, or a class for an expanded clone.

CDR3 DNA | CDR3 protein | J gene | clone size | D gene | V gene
TGTGCCAGCGGTCGTCTCTCCTCCTACAATGAGCAGTTCTTC | CASGRLSSYNEQFF | TRBJ2-1 | - | - | TRBV2
TGTGCCAGCAGTAAAAGCGGTAATGGGGGCACAGATACGCAGTATTTT | CASSKSGNGGTDTQYF | TRBJ2-3 | - | - | TRBV2
TGTGCCAGCTCACTTACATTGGACTCCTACGAGCAGTACTTC | CASSLTLDSYEQYF | TRBJ2-7 | - | - | TRBV18
TGTGCCAGCAGGCGCACTGGTGCGGGAGTCGAGCAGTACTTC | CASRRTGAGVEQYF | TRBJ2-7 | - | TRBD2 | TRBV7-2
TGCACCTCCGGAGGGTTGAACACTGAAGCTTTCTTT | CTSGGLNTEAFF | TRBJ1-1 | - | - | TRBV29-1
TGTGCCTGGAGTCCCCGACTAGCTGTATCCTACGAGCAGTACTTC | CAWSPRLAVSYEQYF | TRBJ2-7 | - | TRBD2 | TRBV30
TGTGCCAGTAGTATCGGGCCATACTACGAGCAGTACTTC | CASSIGPYYEQYF | TRBJ2-7 | - | - | TRBV19
TGTGCCAGCAGCTTGAACAGGGAGAGAGGCTACACCTTC | CASSLNRERGYTF | TRBJ1-2 | few | - | TRBV7-2
TGTGCCAGCAGTGAAAGTAGGGGACTAGCGGGAGCCTTAGCCAAAAACATTCAGTACTTC | CASSESRGLAGALAKNIQYF | TRBJ2-4 | - | TRBD2 | TRBV2
TGTGCCTGGAGTACGGACAGGGGGACCGGGGAGCTGTTTTTT | CAWSTDRGTGELFF | TRBJ2-2 | - | TRBD1 | TRBV30
TGTGCCATCAGTGAGGGACAGGGGAAAGCTGGAAACACCATATATTTT | CAISEGQGKAGNTIYF | TRBJ1-3 | - | TRBD1 | TRBV10-3
TGTGCCAGCCGGGGGACAGGGGGGGCAGCTTGGAACACTGAAGCTTTCTTT | CASRGTGGAAWNTEAFF | TRBJ1-1 | - | TRBD1 | TRBV19
TGTGCCTGGACAACAGGGCAAGATCAGCCCCAGCATTTT | CAWTTGQDQPQHF | TRBJ1-5 | - | - | TRBV30
TGCGCCAGCAGCCATCTTCCAGCGGGAGCGAACTACAATGAGCAGTTCTTC | CASSHLPAGANYNEQFF | TRBJ2-1 | - | TRBD2 | TRBV4-1